One TCR beta chain is described in this entry. Per the study methods: Counts of nucleated cells, estimated from reference gene primer amplification, were obtained. Libraries were prepared by immunoSEQ multiplex PCR; TCRdb keeps only in-frame clonotypes and omits some of them. That table furnishes V, J and clone size, whereas the DNA furnished D and trimming. This sample has 160,000 or so clones, with around 90% found just once. This CDR3 spans 14 amino acids. In germline, CDR1 is SNHLY, CDR2 FYNNEI. V was clipped by 7 bases and J by 3 bases, with 13 bases between them. This specimen comes from a study of blood T cell repertoires in COVID-19. In the study overall: From T cells, B-cell-depleted T cells, or PBMCs came the material, which was cDNA or gDNA.

Sequenced: peripheral blood. The genes are TRBV2 and TRBJ2-1, with D uncertain. This clonotype was sampled from a woman in her sixties or seventies who had recovered from COVID-19. Written as DNA, the CDR3 is TGTGCCAGCACCTTGATTAGAAACTACAATGAGCAGTTCTTC. Amino acids: CASTLIRNYNEQFF. The whole variable domain, remainder taken from reference TRBV2 and TRBJ2-1, is EPEVTQTPSHQVTQMGQEVILRCVPISNHLYFYWYRQILGQKVEFLVSFYNNEISEKSEIFDDQFSVERPDGSNFTLKIRSTKLEDSAMYFCASTLIRNYNEQFFGPGTRLTVL.